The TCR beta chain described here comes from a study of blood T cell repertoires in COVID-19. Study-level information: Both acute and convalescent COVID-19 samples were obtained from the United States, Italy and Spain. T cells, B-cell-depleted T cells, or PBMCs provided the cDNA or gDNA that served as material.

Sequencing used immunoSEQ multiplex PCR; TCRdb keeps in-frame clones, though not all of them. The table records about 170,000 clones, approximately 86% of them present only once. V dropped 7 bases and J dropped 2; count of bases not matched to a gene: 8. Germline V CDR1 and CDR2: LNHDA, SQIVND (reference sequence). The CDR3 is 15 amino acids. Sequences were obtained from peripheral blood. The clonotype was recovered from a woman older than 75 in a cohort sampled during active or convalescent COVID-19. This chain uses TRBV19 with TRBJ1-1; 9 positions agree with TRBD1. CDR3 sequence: CASTSQGASNTEAFF. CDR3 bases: TGTGCCAGTACCTCACAGGGGGCATCTAACACTGAAGCTTTCTTT.